This entry is about one TCR beta chain. Its antigen target is currently unknown. No much larger clone exists at a distance of one base, and base qualities are not known. The sample originates from a study of blood T cell repertoires in COVID-19 (dated by TCRdb to about 2020). Background for the entire study: Collaborator samples came from the United States, Italy and Spain and covered acute and convalescent phases of COVID-19. The material from the prospective study consisted of cDNA or gDNA derived from T cells, B-cell-depleted T cells, or PBMCs. The dataset comprised deeply sampled blood TCRbeta repertoires from subjects exposed to, actively infected with, or recovered from COVID-19. The repertoires were made available in a free public database intended to serve as a resource for research on the immune response to SARS-CoV-2. Samples were obtained from the ongoing ImmuneRACE study (first 160 participants) and from some 1,300 subjects provided by 6 global collaborators. A de-identified subject ID, COVID-19 status, age in years and sex were almost always included in the sample metadata. HLA class I and class II types, where available, came from metadata supplied by the sample provider rather than from assay-based typing. The study at large found these results: The amount of clinical and demographic metadata varied by source and participant and was provided uncurated.

CDR1 SGHVS and CDR2 FQNEAQ were looked up in the germline V gene. V and J are truncated by 2 bases and 1 base respectively, leaving an intervening sequence of 13 bases. The CDR3, from cysteine to phenylalanine, totals 16 residues. The sequence is cut down to CDR3 DNA, 48 bases in frame from base 1. Each collaborating institution followed its own protocols to collect whole blood in K2EDTA tubes. Collaborator samples were shipped for TCRbeta analysis as frozen whole blood, isolated PBMCs, or DNA extracted from either sample type. TCRbeta CDR3 regions were amplified from genomic DNA by means of the immunoSEQ Assay, a bias-controlled multiplex PCR. In the authors' own workflow: Nucleated cell counts per sample were estimated from amplification of reference gene primers within the assay. Sequence reads were collapsed and filtered to measure the absolute abundance of every unique TCRbeta CDR3 rearrangement. For each sample, productive Simpson clonality was calculated by taking the square root of Simpson's diversity index across productive rearrangements. The immuneACCESS repertoire file appears here via TCRdb, limited to in-frame rearrangements. These files lack a portion of the clones; in checked studies, under half of the deficit traces to unresolved V genes, and the cause of the others is not known. Clone size and V and J calls were adopted from that table, with D and trimming inferred from the DNA. Within this sample are 150,000 to 200,000 clones, with roughly 80% of them counted one time only. Jointly, the top ten make up roughly 8.3% of the sample.

The sample taken for sequencing was peripheral blood. The TCR sequence derives from a man aged 55 to 70 with acute or convalescent COVID-19. The chain is encoded by TRBV7-8 joined to TRBJ2-3, and possibly TRBD2, on 6 matching bases. The CDR3 corresponds to CASSLLGGTRTDTQYF. The DNA reads as follows: TGTGCCAGCAGCTTACTCGGGGGAACCCGCACAGATACGCAGTATTTT.